The 9 T cell receptor beta chains listed next were all sequenced from one sample in a study of OX40 agonist ivuxolimab in advanced cancers. Some clones are missing from TCRdb's copy, which holds only in-frame ones; the method was immunoSEQ multiplex PCR. The sample contains 65,000 to 95,000 clones, 84% of which appear only once. Source: CD4+ or CD8+ T cells sorted from blood, taken in a trial of the OX40 agonist ivuxolimab. All receptors come from an adult with an advanced solid tumor such as melanoma, head and neck, liver or kidney cancer.

This chain joins TRBV18 and TRBJ2-1; 7 nucleotides match TRBD1. The CDR3 is 15 residues long. Per the germline V gene, CDR1 is KGHSH and CDR2 is LQKENI. V was clipped by 5 bases and J by 4 bases; unmatched bases: 8. The CDR3 region has the DNA TGTGCCAGCTCAATACCGGGACAGTTTTACAATGAGCAGTTCTTC. Residues: CASSIPGQFYNEQFF.

V is TRBV14 and J is TRBJ2-5; TRBD1 agrees at 8 bases. The trim removed 4 bases at V and 4 bases at J, leaving 8 bases unmatched. Germline CDR1 is SGHDN and CDR2 is FVKESK. The CDR3 loop spans 15 amino acids. CDR3 residues: CASSPLDRVGETQYF. In nucleotides, the CDR3 is TGTGCCAGCAGCCCTTTGGACAGGGTGGGAGAGACCCAGTACTTC.

The gene calls are TRBV6-1 and TRBJ1-1; possible D gene TRBD1, 5 bases. The V end was cut by 7 bases, the J end by 4 bases, with 10 bases between. The germline gives CDR1 MNHNS, CDR2 SASEGT. The CDR3 extends over 12 amino acids. CDR3 nucleotides: TGTGCCAGCAATTATAGGGGCACTGAAGCTTTCTTT. Translating it yields CASNYRGTEAFF.

V usage is TRBV9 and J usage is TRBJ2-7; possibly TRBD1 for D (6 bases). Trimming removed 0 bases from V and 2 bases from J, with 15 bases in between. From germline, CDR1 is SGDLS and CDR2 YYNGEE. This CDR3 is 16 amino acids long. CDR3 nucleotides: TGTGCCAGCAGCGTAGCGGCAGGGGCTACCACCTACGAGCAGTACTTC. Amino acid sequence: CASSVAAGATTYEQYF.

This clone was seen more than once but under ten times. The rearrangement links TRBV5-1 to TRBJ2-5; 15 bases fit TRBD2. The germline gives CDR1 SGHRS, CDR2 YFSETQ. CDR3 length: 16 amino acids. The V gene end was trimmed by 4 bases and the J gene end by 5 bases; junction bases not matched to a gene: 6. The CDR3 protein is CASSGLAGGRGETQYF. The CDR3 DNA is TGCGCCAGCAGCGGACTAGCGGGGGGGCGTGGGGAGACCCAGTACTTC. The entire variable domain, with the rest obtained from reference TRBV5-1 and TRBJ2-5, is as follows: KAGVTQTPRYLIKTRGQQVTLSCSPISGHRSVSWYQQTPGQGLQFLFEYFSETQRNKGNFPGRFSGRQFSNSRSEMNVSTLELGDSALYLCASSGLAGGRGETQYFGPGTRLLVL.

The CDR3 sequence is CASSLGARMNTEAFF. The CDR3 nucleotides read TGTGCCAGCAGTTTAGGCGCAAGAATGAACACTGAAGCTTTCTTT. The V gene is TRBV27, the J gene TRBJ1-1, with D hard to call. This CDR3 comprises 15 residues. Germline CDR1 MNHEY, CDR2 SMNVEV (reference sequence). V was shortened by 2 bases and J by 0 bases, with 10 bases between the two germline ends.

This clone appeared a few times. The V gene is TRBV5-4, the J gene TRBJ2-7, with 8 bases aligning to TRBD2. V lost 2 bases, J lost 7 bases, and 11 bases stayed unmatched. CDR3 length equals 15 residues. Germline V lookup: CDR1 SGHNT, CDR2 YYREEE (reference sequence). The CDR3, as DNA: TGTGCCAGCAGCTTAACCGGGACTAGGGGCGGAGAGCAGTACTTC. It encodes CASSLTGTRGGEQYF.

This chain connects TRBV6-6 to TRBJ1-1; 8 bases match TRBD1. The ends lost 2 bases at V and 1 base at J; junction bases unmatched: 6. Germline CDR1 and CDR2: MNHNY and SVGAGI (reference sequence). The CDR3 has 16 amino acids. For the CDR3, the DNA is TGTGCCAGCAGTTACGGCTGGACAGGGCAGAACACTGAAGCTTTCTTT. Translating gives CASSYGWTGQNTEAFF.

The genes are TRBV4-1 and TRBJ2-7; D is ambiguous. The CDR3 is 14 residues long. Germline V gives CDR1 MGHRA, CDR2 YSYEKL. V lost 5 bases and J lost 2, with 13 bases in between. CDR3 DNA sequence: TGCGCCAGCAGCGCTGGGTCGCCCGCCTACGAGCAGTACTTC. This gives the protein CASSAGSPAYEQYF.